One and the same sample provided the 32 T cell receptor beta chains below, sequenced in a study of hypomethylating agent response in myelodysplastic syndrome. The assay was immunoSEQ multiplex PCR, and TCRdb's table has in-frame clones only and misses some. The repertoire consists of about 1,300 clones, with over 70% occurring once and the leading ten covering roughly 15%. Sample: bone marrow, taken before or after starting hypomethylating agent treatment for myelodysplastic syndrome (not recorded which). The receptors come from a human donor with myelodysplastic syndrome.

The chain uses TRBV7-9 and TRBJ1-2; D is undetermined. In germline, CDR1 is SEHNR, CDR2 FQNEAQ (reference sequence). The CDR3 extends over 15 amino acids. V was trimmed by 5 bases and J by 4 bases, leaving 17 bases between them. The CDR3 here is CASSPADTASYGYTF. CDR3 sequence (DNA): TGTGCCAGCAGCCCCGCCGACACAGCCAGCTATGGCTACACCTTC.

CDR3: CASSQLGLGNSPLHF. CDR3 nucleotides: TGCGCCAGCAGCCAATTAGGTCTGGGGAATTCACCCCTCCACTTT. V is TRBV4-1 and J is TRBJ1-6; unclear D gene. CDR1 MGHRA and CDR2 YSYEKL come from the germline V gene. Trimming shortened V by 2 bases and J by 7 bases, and 12 bases separated the two germline ends. The CDR3 spans 15 residues.

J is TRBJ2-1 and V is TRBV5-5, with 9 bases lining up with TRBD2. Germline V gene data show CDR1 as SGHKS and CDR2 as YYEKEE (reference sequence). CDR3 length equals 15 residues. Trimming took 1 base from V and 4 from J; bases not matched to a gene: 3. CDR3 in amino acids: CASSLLAGDYNEQFF. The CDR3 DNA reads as TGTGCCAGCAGCTTGTTAGCGGGGGATTACAATGAGCAGTTCTTC.

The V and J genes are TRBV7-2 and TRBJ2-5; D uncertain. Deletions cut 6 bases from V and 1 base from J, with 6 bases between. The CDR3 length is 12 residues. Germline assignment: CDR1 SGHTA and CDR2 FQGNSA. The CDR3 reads CASSLLQETQYF. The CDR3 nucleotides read TGTGCCAGCAGTCTTCTCCAAGAGACCCAGTACTTC.

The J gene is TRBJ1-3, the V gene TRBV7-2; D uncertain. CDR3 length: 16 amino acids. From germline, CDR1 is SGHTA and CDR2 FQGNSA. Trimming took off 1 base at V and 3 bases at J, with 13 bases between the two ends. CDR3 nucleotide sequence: TGTGCCAGCAGCTTAGATCCGGGATCGGGTGGAAACACCATATATTTT. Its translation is CASSLDPGSGGNTIYF.

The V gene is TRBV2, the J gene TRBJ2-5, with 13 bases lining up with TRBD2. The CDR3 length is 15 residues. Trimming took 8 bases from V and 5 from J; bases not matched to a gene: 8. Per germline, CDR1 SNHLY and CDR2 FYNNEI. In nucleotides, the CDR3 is TGTGCCAGCGGACGAGGACTAGCGGGGGATGAGACCCAGTACTTC. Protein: CASGRGLAGDETQYF.

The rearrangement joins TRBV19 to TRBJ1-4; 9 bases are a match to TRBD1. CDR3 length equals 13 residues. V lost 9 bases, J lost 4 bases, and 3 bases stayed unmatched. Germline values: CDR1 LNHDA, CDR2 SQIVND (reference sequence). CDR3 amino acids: CASSDRGNEKLFF. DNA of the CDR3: TGTGCCAGCTCGGACAGGGGTAATGAAAAACTGTTTTTT. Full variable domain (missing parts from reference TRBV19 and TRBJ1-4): DGGITQSPKYLFRKEGQNVTLSCEQNLNHDAMYWYRQDPGQGLRLIYYSQIVNDFQKGDIAEGYSVSREKKESFPLTVTSAQKNPTAFYLCASSDRGNEKLFFGSGTQLSVL.

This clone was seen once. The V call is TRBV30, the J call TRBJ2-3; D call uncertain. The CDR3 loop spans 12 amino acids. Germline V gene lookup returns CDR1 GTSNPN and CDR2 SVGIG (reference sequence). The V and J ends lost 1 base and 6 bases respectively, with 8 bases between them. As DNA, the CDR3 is TGTGCCTGGAGTGCCCTGGGGGATACGCAGTATTTT. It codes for CAWSALGDTQYF.

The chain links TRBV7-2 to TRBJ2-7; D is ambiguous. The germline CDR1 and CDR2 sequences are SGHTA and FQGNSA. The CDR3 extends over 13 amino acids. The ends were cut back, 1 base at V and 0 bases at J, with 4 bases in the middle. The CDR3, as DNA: TGTGCCAGCAGCTTAGGCTTCTCCTACGAGCAGTACTTC. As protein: CASSLGFSYEQYF.

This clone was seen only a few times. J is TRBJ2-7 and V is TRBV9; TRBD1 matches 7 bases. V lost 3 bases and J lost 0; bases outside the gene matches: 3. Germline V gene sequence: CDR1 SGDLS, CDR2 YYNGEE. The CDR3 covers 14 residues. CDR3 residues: CASSAGDSSYEQYF. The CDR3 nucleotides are TGTGCCAGCAGCGCTGGGGACAGCTCCTACGAGCAGTACTTC.

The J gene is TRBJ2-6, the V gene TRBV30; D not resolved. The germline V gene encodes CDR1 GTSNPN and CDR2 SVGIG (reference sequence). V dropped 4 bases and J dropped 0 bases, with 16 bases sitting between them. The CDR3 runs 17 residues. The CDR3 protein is CAWNLGRTSSGANVLTF. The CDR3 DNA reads TGTGCCTGGAATCTTGGGCGTACATCCTCTGGGGCCAACGTCCTGACTTTC.

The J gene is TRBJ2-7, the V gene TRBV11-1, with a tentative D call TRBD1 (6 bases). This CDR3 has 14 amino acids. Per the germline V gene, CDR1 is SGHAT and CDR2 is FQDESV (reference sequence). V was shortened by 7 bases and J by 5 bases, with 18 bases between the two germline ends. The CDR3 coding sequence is TGTGCCAGCAACCAACTAAACAGGGATGACGAGCAGTACTTC. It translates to CASNQLNRDDEQYF.

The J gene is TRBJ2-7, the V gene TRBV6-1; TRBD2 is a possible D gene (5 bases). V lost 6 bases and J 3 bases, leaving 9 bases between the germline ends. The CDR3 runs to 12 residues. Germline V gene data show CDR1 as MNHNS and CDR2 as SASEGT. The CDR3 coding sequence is TGTGCCAGCAGCGAGAGCGGCTACGAGCAGTACTTC. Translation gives CASSESGYEQYF.

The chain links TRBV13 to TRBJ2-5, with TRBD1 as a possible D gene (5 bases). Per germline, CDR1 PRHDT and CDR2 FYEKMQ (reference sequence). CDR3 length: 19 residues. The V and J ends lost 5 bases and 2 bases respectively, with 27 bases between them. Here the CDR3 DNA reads TGTGCCAGCAGCCAACATTGGGCCAGGGAACCCACCATTCAAGAGACCCAGTACTTC. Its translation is CASSQHWAREPTIQETQYF.

Here the CDR3 reads CARSLFKGARGNTF. DNA for the CDR3: TGTGCCAGAAGCTTGTTCAAGGGGGCAAGGGGGAACACCTTC. The genes are TRBV5-3 and TRBJ1-2; the match to TRBD1 covers 7 bases. TRBV5-3 is placed among ORFs of uncertain function. V trimming: 1 base; J trimming: 12 bases; junction bases outside the gene matches: 12. CDR3 size: 14 residues.

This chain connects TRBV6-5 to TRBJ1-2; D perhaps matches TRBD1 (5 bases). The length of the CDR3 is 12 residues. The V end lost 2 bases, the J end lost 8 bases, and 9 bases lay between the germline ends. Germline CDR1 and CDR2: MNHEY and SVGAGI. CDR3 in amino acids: CASSYGQGGYTF. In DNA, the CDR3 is TGTGCCAGCAGTTACGGACAAGGCGGCTACACCTTC.

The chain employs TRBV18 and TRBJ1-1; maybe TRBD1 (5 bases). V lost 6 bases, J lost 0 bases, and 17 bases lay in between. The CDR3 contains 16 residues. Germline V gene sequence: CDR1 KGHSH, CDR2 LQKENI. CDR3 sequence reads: CASSQWAGRVNTEAFF. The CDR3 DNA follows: TGTGCCAGCTCTCAATGGGCAGGGAGGGTGAACACTGAAGCTTTCTTT.

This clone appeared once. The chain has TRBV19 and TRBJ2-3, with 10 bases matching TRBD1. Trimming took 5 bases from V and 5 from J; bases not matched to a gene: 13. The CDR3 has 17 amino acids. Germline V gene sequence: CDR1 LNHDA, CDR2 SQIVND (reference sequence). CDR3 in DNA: TGTGCCAGTAGTTTAGCCCCAGACAGGGGGCTAATAGATACGCAGTATTTT. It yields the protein CASSLAPDRGLIDTQYF. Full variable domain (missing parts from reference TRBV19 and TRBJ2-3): DGGITQSPKYLFRKEGQNVTLSCEQNLNHDAMYWYRQDPGQGLRLIYYSQIVNDFQKGDIAEGYSVSREKKESFPLTVTSAQKNPTAFYLCASSLAPDRGLIDTQYFGPGTRLTVL.

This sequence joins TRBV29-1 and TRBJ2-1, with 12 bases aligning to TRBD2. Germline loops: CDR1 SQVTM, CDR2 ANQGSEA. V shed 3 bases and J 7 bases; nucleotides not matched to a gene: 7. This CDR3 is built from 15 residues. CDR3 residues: CSVELAGGRDNEQFF. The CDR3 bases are TGCAGCGTTGAGCTAGCGGGGGGGCGGGATAATGAGCAGTTCTTC.

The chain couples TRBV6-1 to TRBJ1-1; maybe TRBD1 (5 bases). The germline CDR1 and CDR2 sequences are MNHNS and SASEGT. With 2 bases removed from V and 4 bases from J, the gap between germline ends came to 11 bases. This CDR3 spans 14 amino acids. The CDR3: CASSEFGGPTEAFF. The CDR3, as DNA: TGTGCCAGCAGTGAATTCGGGGGTCCCACTGAAGCTTTCTTT.

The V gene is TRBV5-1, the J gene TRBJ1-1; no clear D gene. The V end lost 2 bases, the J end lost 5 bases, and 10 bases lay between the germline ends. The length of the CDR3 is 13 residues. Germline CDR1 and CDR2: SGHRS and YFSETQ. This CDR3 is CASSFTGKTEAFF. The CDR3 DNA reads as TGCGCCAGCAGCTTTACCGGGAAAACTGAAGCTTTCTTT.

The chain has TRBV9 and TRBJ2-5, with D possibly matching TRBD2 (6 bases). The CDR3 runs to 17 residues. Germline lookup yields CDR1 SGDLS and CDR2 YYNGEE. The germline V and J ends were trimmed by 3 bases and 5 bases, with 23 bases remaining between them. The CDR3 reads CASSGAPRGGIGETQYF. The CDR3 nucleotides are TGTGCCAGCAGCGGAGCTCCCCGCGGCGGGATCGGGGAGACCCAGTACTTC.

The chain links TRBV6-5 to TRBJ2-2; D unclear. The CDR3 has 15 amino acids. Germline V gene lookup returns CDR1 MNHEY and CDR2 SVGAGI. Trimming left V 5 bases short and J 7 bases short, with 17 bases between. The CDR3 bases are TGTGCCAGCAGTCCAACCGGCCGTGGCGGCGGGGAGCTGTTTTTT. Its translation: CASSPTGRGGGELFF.

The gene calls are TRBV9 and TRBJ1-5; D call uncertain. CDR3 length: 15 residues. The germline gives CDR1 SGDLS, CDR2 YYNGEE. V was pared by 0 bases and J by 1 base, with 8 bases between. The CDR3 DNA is TGTGCCAGCAGCGTAGGAGGGAGGAGCAATCAGCCCCAGCATTTT. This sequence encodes CASSVGGRSNQPQHF.

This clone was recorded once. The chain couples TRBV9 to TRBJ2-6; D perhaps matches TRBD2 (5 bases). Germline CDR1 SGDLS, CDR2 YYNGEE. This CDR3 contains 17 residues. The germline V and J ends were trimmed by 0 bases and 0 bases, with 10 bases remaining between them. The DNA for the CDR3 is TGTGCCAGCAGCGTAGGGAGGCTGTCCTCTGGGGCCAACGTCCTGACTTTC. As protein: CASSVGRLSSGANVLTF.

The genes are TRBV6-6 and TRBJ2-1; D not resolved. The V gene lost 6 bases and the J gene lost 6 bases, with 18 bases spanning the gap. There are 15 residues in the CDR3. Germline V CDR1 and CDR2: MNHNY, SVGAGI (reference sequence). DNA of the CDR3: TGTGCCAGCAGGGCCGGACCGCTCCCCACCAATGAGCAGTTCTTC. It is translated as CASRAGPLPTNEQFF.

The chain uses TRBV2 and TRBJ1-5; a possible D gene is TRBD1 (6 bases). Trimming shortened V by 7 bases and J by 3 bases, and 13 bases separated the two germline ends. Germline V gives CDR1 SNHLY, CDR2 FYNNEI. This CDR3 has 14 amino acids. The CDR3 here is CASNGQPPNQPQHF. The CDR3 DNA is TGTGCCAGCAATGGACAGCCCCCCAATCAGCCCCAGCATTTT.

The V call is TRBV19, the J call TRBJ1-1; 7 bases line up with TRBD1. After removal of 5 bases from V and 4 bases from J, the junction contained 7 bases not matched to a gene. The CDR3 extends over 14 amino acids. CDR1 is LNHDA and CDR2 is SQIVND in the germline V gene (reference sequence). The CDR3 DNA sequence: TGTGCCAGTAGTCCGATCCCAGGGGGCACTGAAGCTTTCTTT. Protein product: CASSPIPGGTEAFF.

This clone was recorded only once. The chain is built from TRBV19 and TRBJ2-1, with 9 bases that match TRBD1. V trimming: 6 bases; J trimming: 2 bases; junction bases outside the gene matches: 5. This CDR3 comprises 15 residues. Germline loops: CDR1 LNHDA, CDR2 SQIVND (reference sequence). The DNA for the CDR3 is TGTGCCAGTAGCCCGGACAGGGGAACCTACAATGAGCAGTTCTTC. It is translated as CASSPDRGTYNEQFF.

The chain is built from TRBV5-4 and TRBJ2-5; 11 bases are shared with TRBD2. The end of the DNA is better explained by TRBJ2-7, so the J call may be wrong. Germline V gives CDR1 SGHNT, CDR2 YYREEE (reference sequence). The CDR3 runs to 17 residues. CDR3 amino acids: CASSSGLAGSISYEQYF. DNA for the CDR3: TGTGCCAGCAGCTCAGGACTAGCGGGCTCGATCTCCTACGAGCAGTACTTC.

CDR3 sequence: CASSSRVGETQYF. CDR3 nucleotides: TGTGCCAGCAGCTCCCGGGTCGGGGAGACCCAGTACTTC. V is TRBV11-1 and J is TRBJ2-5; D call uncertain. Trimming pared 4 bases from V and 5 bases from J, leaving 11 bases between. This CDR3 has 13 amino acids. CDR1 is SGHAT, CDR2 FQDESV, per germline (reference sequence).

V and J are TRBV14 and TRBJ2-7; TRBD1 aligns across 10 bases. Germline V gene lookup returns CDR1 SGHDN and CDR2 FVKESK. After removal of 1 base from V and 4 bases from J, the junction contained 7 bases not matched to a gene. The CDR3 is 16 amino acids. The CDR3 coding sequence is TGTGCCAGCAGCCAAGCGAAAGGACAGGGGGTTTACGAGCAGTACTTC. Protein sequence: CASSQAKGQGVYEQYF.